These 24 T cell receptor beta chains were sequenced from one sample in a study of Ad26.COV2.S vaccination and SARS-CoV-2 variants. Assay used: immunoSEQ multiplex PCR; TCRdb lists only in-frame clones, some missing. The sample has around 450,000 clones; 85% to 90% are singletons. Specified treatment: 15 to 20 received Ad26.COV2.S at low or high dose, single or two shots; about 5 received placebo; per-sample allocation not given. The investigators took samples on day 63 after the first vaccine or placebo injection. The sample in question was peripheral blood, obtained in a trial of Ad26.COV2.S vaccine versus placebo. Receptors originate from a person between 18 and 65 years old who received the Ad26.COV2.S COVID-19 vaccine or a placebo.

This sequence joins TRBV19 and TRBJ1-3, with TRBD1 matching over 7 bases. Germline-derived CDR1 and CDR2 are LNHDA and SQIVND (reference sequence). The CDR3 is 16 amino acids. J gave up 0 bases and V 3 bases, and 5 bases lay outside the gene matches. The CDR3 spells CASSIGTASSGNTIYF. The CDR3, as DNA: TGTGCCAGTAGTATTGGGACAGCCAGCTCTGGAAACACCATATATTTT.

The V and J genes are TRBV30 and TRBJ1-5, with D tentatively TRBD1 (6 bases). Trimming removed 0 bases at V and 6 bases at J, with 12 bases between. CDR1 and CDR2 (germline): GTSNPN, SVGIG (reference sequence). The CDR3 covers 14 residues. CDR3 nucleotides: TGTGCCTGGAGTGTAGTGGGGGGGGCTCAGCCCCAGCATTTT. Amino acid sequence: CAWSVVGGAQPQHF. Full variable domain (rest looked up from reference TRBV30 and TRBJ1-5): SQTIHQWPATLVQPVGSPLSLECTVEGTSNPNLYWYRQAAGRGLQLLFYSVGIGQISSEVPQNLSASRPQDRQFILSSKKLLLSDSGFYLCAWSVVGGAQPQHFGDGTRLSIL.

The rearrangement uses TRBV10-3 and TRBJ1-2; D not certain. Germline V gene lookup returns CDR1 ENHRY and CDR2 SYGVKD. The CDR3 sequence is 13 residues long. V dropped 5 bases and J dropped 6 bases, with 13 bases sitting between them. Here the CDR3 reads CAISPGPRDGYTF. CDR3 nucleotide sequence: TGTGCCATCAGTCCCGGCCCCCGGGATGGCTACACCTTC.

The V and J genes are TRBV2 and TRBJ1-2; the D gene is possibly TRBD1 (6 bases). The V gene's germline CDR1 is SNHLY and CDR2 FYNNEI. The CDR3 is 10 amino acids. V shed 11 bases and J shed 4 bases, with 8 bases lying between them. This CDR3 is CAEGGYGYTF. Written as DNA, the CDR3 is TGTGCCGAGGGGGGCTATGGCTACACCTTC.

The chain uses TRBV4-1 and TRBJ2-2, with unresolved D. Trimming stripped 2 bases from V and 1 base from J, with 8 bases between. CDR3 length: 15 residues. Per germline, CDR1 MGHRA and CDR2 YSYEKL. The CDR3 reads CASSQRGENTGELFF. Here the CDR3 DNA reads TGCGCCAGCAGCCAACGTGGCGAGAACACCGGGGAGCTGTTTTTT.

The chain combines TRBV2 with TRBJ2-5; D remains unclear. CDR3 length: 11 residues. Germline V gives CDR1 SNHLY, CDR2 FYNNEI. V was shortened by 6 bases and J by 5 bases, with 7 bases between the two germline ends. CDR3 in amino acids: CASSLEETQYF. DNA for the CDR3: TGTGCCAGCAGCCTAGAGGAGACCCAGTACTTC.

The genes are TRBV5-1 and TRBJ2-3, with 8 bases lining up with TRBD1. Germline trimming cut 4 bases from V and 0 bases from J; bases unmatched to any gene: 4. The CDR3 extends over 15 amino acids. Germline CDR1 is SGHRS and CDR2 is YFSETQ. CDR3 sequence reads: CASSDTGGSTDTQYF. CDR3 in DNA: TGCGCCAGCAGCGATACAGGGGGTAGCACAGATACGCAGTATTTT.

This clone appeared a single time. This chain connects TRBV4-3 to TRBJ1-1; maybe TRBD1 (6 bases). V dropped 1 base and J dropped 0 bases, with 9 bases sitting between them. This CDR3 is built from 15 residues. Germline assignment: CDR1 LGHNA and CDR2 YSLEER. The CDR3 loop is CASSQVGGLNTEAFF. The CDR3 DNA sequence: TGCGCCAGCAGCCAAGTAGGGGGACTGAACACTGAAGCTTTCTTT.

This clone was seen only once. This chain uses TRBV6-5 with TRBJ1-2; D may be TRBD1 (5 bases). CDR1 is MNHEY, CDR2 SVGAGI, per germline. This CDR3 has 15 amino acids. The V and J ends lost 4 bases and 6 bases respectively, with 18 bases between them. This CDR3 is CASSFNRDSWNGYTF. The DNA of the CDR3 is TGTGCCAGCAGTTTCAATCGGGACTCCTGGAATGGCTACACCTTC.

The rearrangement uses TRBV3-1 (or the pseudogene TRBV3-2) and TRBJ2-1, with 10 positions matching TRBD1. Germline CDR1 LGHDT, CDR2 YNNKEL (reference sequence). CDR3 length: 16 amino acids. The J segment lost 10 bases and the V segment lost 5 bases, leaving 14 bases of the junction unmatched. The CDR3 region is CASSLGLGQGRGEQFF. CDR3 nucleotide sequence: TGTGCCAGCAGCTTGGGACTGGGACAGGGGAGAGGGGAGCAGTTCTTC.

This clone was counted once. V is TRBV6-5 and J is TRBJ2-7; D not resolved. The CDR3 loop spans 13 amino acids. Trimming removed 11 bases at V and 3 bases at J, with 17 bases between. Per germline, CDR1 MNHEY and CDR2 SVGAGI. The chain's CDR3 is CACPIGVHYEQYF. DNA of the CDR3: TGTGCCTGCCCTATCGGAGTGCACTACGAGCAGTACTTC.

The rearrangement joins TRBV18 to TRBJ2-5, with D perhaps matching TRBD1 or TRBD2 (6 bases each). This CDR3 has 15 amino acids. Germline CDR1 is KGHSH and CDR2 is LQKENI. Trimming shortened V by 4 bases and J by 0 bases, and 12 bases separated the two germline ends. In DNA, the CDR3 is TGTGCCAGCTCACTAACTAGGGGGGACCAAGAGACCCAGTACTTC. Amino acids: CASSLTRGDQETQYF.

The chain employs TRBV27 and TRBJ1-2; 9 bases align to TRBD1. Per the germline V gene, CDR1 is MNHEY and CDR2 is SMNVEV (reference sequence). Losses at the gene ends were 9 bases for V and 3 bases for J; bases not matched to a gene: 14. This CDR3 spans 16 amino acids. The CDR3 DNA reads TGTGCCAGTCGGGGACAGGGCGATTTCGGCGACTATGGCTACACCTTC. This gives the protein CASRGQGDFGDYGYTF.

The chain links TRBV19 to TRBJ2-2; 7 bases align to TRBD1. CDR1 LNHDA and CDR2 SQIVND come from the germline V gene (reference sequence). This CDR3 has 14 residues. Trimming at V came to 9 bases and at J to 1 base, leaving 5 bases not matched to a gene. CDR3 bases: TGTGCCAGCACCGGGACAGTGAACACCGGGGAGCTGTTTTTT. Its translation: CASTGTVNTGELFF.

The CDR3 reads CASSLAVTGAYGYTF. CDR3 bases: TGTGCCAGCAGCTTGGCCGTGACAGGGGCGTATGGCTACACCTTC. V usage is TRBV5-4 and J usage is TRBJ1-2; 8 positions match TRBD1. V shed 0 bases and J 5 bases; nucleotides not matched to a gene: 6. There are 15 residues in the CDR3. Germline V gene sequence: CDR1 SGHNT, CDR2 YYREEE (reference sequence).

This clone was detected once. This chain uses TRBV29-1 with TRBJ1-1, with TRBD1 as a possible D gene (5 bases). The CDR3 contains 12 residues. Trimming shortened V by 4 bases and J by 2 bases, and 8 bases separated the two germline ends. Germline V gives CDR1 SQVTM, CDR2 ANQGSEA. The CDR3 reads CSVVRDNTEAFF. The DNA for the CDR3 is TGCAGCGTTGTTAGGGACAACACTGAAGCTTTCTTT.

The chain joins TRBV18 to TRBJ2-2; 9 positions match TRBD2. V lost 1 base to trimming and J lost 0 bases; unmatched junction nucleotides: 3. Per the germline V gene, CDR1 is KGHSH and CDR2 is LQKENI. There are 17 residues in the CDR3. The DNA for the CDR3 is TGTGCCAGCTCACCACTAGCGGGGGTGGCGAACACCGGGGAGCTGTTTTTT. Amino acids: CASSPLAGVANTGELFF.

The chain employs TRBV6-5 and TRBJ2-2; D unresolved. The CDR3 has 14 amino acids. Germline V gives CDR1 MNHEY, CDR2 SVGAGI. Trimming took 5 bases from V and 0 from J, leaving 7 bases between them. In nucleotides, the CDR3 is TGTGCCAGCAGTCAGCCTTCGAACACCGGGGAGCTGTTTTTT. Its translation: CASSQPSNTGELFF.

The chain joins TRBV30 to TRBJ1-2; no reliable D call. Germline CDR1 GTSNPN, CDR2 SVGIG (reference sequence). The CDR3 totals 11 residues. Trimming took off 5 bases at V and 8 bases at J, with 12 bases between the two ends. CDR3 region: CAWGEVSGYTF. DNA for the CDR3: TGTGCCTGGGGAGAGGTCTCCGGCTACACCTTC.

The rearrangement joins TRBV24-1 to TRBJ1-1; no firm D call. Germline assignment: CDR1 KGHDR and CDR2 SFDVKD. V was shortened by 3 bases and J by 1 base, with 11 bases between the two germline ends. The CDR3 contains 15 residues. CDR3 loop: CATSDPRTGNTEAFF. The CDR3 DNA reads TGTGCCACCAGTGATCCCAGGACGGGGAACACTGAAGCTTTCTTT.

The J gene is TRBJ2-2, the V gene TRBV10-3, with D perhaps TRBD2 (5 bases). The CDR3 covers 18 residues. Trimming pared 3 bases from V and 4 bases from J, leaving 21 bases between. Germline V lookup: CDR1 ENHRY, CDR2 SYGVKD. CDR3 in DNA: TGTGCCATCAGTGACCGGGCGTATGGGAGATCCTTCACCGGGGAGCTGTTTTTT. Protein product: CAISDRAYGRSFTGELFF.

CDR3 protein: CASSHASGHTDTQYF. The CDR3 DNA is TGTGCCAGCAGCCATGCAAGCGGGCATACAGATACGCAGTATTTT. V gene TRBV11-1 combines with J gene TRBJ2-3; weak D call: TRBD2 (6 bases). This CDR3 spans 15 amino acids. Trimming cost V 5 bases and J 3 bases, with 15 bases left between them. Germline values: CDR1 SGHAT, CDR2 FQDESV (reference sequence).

The chain links TRBV5-1 to TRBJ2-1; tentative D call: TRBD1 (6 bases). The V and J ends lost 4 bases and 3 bases respectively, with 20 bases between them. The germline CDR1 and CDR2 sequences are SGHRS and YFSETQ. The CDR3 totals 17 residues. The CDR3 DNA is TGCGCCAGCAGCATTGGCAGGGGTTTAGAATACTACAATGAGCAGTTCTTC. Protein: CASSIGRGLEYYNEQFF.

CDR3 sequence (DNA): TGCGCCAGCAGCTCGGACGGGGATACGCAGTATTTT. Its translation is CASSSDGDTQYF. J is TRBJ2-3 and V is TRBV5-1, with D uncertain. The CDR3 sequence is 12 residues long. V was shortened by 3 bases and J by 6 bases, with 8 bases between the two germline ends. Per germline, CDR1 SGHRS and CDR2 YFSETQ.